A single sample gave rise to the 27 T cell receptor beta chains below, sequenced in a study of blood T cell repertoires in COVID-19. Assay: immunoSEQ multiplex PCR; the TCRdb copy retains only in-frame clones and omits some. The profile shows roughly 380,000 clones, 75% to 90% of them singletons. The specimen was peripheral blood. The source of these receptors is a woman in her late teens or twenties with acute or convalescent COVID-19.

V is TRBV6-5 and J is TRBJ2-7; TRBD2 is a possible D gene (6 bases). V shed 7 bases and J shed 7 bases, with 11 bases lying between them. Germline CDR1 MNHEY, CDR2 SVGAGI. This CDR3 spans 11 amino acids. The chain's CDR3 is CASTQAGEQYF. The CDR3 DNA is TGTGCCAGCACCCAGGCGGGGGAGCAGTACTTC.

The chain uses TRBV11-2 and TRBJ2-7; TRBD1 agrees at 9 bases. Trimming at V came to 4 bases and at J to 5 bases, leaving 12 bases not matched to a gene. The CDR3 is made up of 16 amino acids. Germline CDR1 and CDR2: SGHAT and FQNNGV. The CDR3 DNA is TGTGCCAGCAGCTCTACAGGGGGCGCGTTATCTCACGAGCAGTACTTC. Protein: CASSSTGGALSHEQYF.

This clone was seen just once. This sequence joins TRBV3-1 (or the pseudogene TRBV3-2) and TRBJ1-4; 9 nucleotides agree with TRBD1. Germline V lookup: CDR1 LGHDT, CDR2 YNNKEL (reference sequence). Trimming removed 5 bases from V and 3 bases from J; junction bases left unmatched: 7. The CDR3 is 16 residues long. In DNA, the CDR3 is TGTGCCAGCAGCTCCTTCGACAGGGGGGCTAATGAAAAACTGTTTTTT. This translates into CASSSFDRGANEKLFF.

This clone has just a few counts. The chain employs TRBV6-5 and TRBJ1-5, with D perhaps matching TRBD1 (5 bases). The germline V and J ends were trimmed by 3 bases and 4 bases, with 10 bases remaining between them. CDR1 and CDR2 (germline): MNHEY, SVGAGI. The CDR3 covers 14 residues. CDR3: CASSYGAGNQPQHF. The CDR3 bases are TGTGCCAGCAGTTATGGAGCAGGGAATCAGCCCCAGCATTTT.

V gene TRBV14 combines with J gene TRBJ1-6; 8 bases line up with TRBD1. This CDR3 comprises 14 residues. The V gene's germline CDR1 is SGHDN and CDR2 FVKESK. The junction had 4 bases not matched to a gene; V was cut back by 6 bases and J by 6 bases. The CDR3 loop reads CASSRTGFNSPLHF. The CDR3 nucleotides read TGTGCCAGCAGTCGGACAGGGTTTAATTCACCCCTCCACTTT.

The V and J genes are TRBV6-1 and TRBJ2-1, with D possibly TRBD2 on 6 matching bases. Germline CDR1 MNHNS, CDR2 SASEGT. This CDR3 is 13 amino acids long. V shed 2 bases and J shed 10 bases, with 12 bases lying between them. CDR3 DNA: TGTGCCAGCAGTGAACGATTCGGGGGAGAGCAGTTCTTC. Protein: CASSERFGGEQFF.

This chain uses TRBV28 with TRBJ1-2; D may be TRBD1 (5 bases). This CDR3 region has 17 residues. V was trimmed by 5 bases and J by 4 bases, leaving 23 bases between them. The germline V gene has CDR1 MDHEN and CDR2 SYDVKM. CDR3 residues: CASSLTLGQGGSYGYTF. For the CDR3, the DNA is TGTGCCAGCAGTCTCACCCTCGGGCAGGGTGGATCCTATGGCTACACCTTC.

In this sample, this clone turned up once. This rearrangement joins TRBV25-1 to TRBJ2-7; D is possibly TRBD2 (6 bases). Between the trimmed V and J ends, which lost 3 bases and 0 bases, there was a span of 12 bases. The CDR3 totals 15 residues. Germline loops: CDR1 MGHDK, CDR2 SYGVNS. The CDR3 nucleotides are TGTGCCAGCAGTGAGGGGGGACGGAGCTCCTACGAGCAGTACTTC. It yields the protein CASSEGGRSSYEQYF.

This chain links TRBV7-2 with TRBJ1-5; D perhaps matches TRBD1 (5 bases). Looked up from germline, CDR1 is SGHTA and CDR2 is FQGNSA. Trimming left V 2 bases short and J 7 bases short, with 12 bases between. CDR3 size: 14 residues. CDR3 amino acids: CASSLRGGGQPQHF. The CDR3, as DNA: TGTGCCAGCAGCTTACGGGGCGGAGGGCAGCCCCAGCATTTT.

The chain carries TRBV30 and TRBJ1-3, with unresolved D. The CDR3 is 12 amino acids. Germline V gene lookup returns CDR1 GTSNPN and CDR2 SVGIG (reference sequence). V was cut by 5 bases and J by 0 bases, with 5 bases left in between. The CDR3 here is CAWSRSGNTIYF. In nucleotides, the CDR3 is TGTGCCTGGTCTCGCTCTGGAAACACCATATATTTT.

The V gene is TRBV19, the J gene TRBJ2-6; TRBD1 matches at 11 bases. Trimming at V came to 1 base and at J to 2 bases, leaving 1 base not matched to a gene. CDR3 size: 17 residues. Germline V gene sequence: CDR1 LNHDA, CDR2 SQIVND (reference sequence). The CDR3 loop is CASSIVDRGPGANVLTF. Here the CDR3 DNA reads TGTGCCAGTAGTATAGTGGACAGGGGGCCTGGGGCCAACGTCCTGACTTTC. Full variable domain (rest looked up from reference TRBV19 and TRBJ2-6): DGGITQSPKYLFRKEGQNVTLSCEQNLNHDAMYWYRQDPGQGLRLIYYSQIVNDFQKGDIAEGYSVSREKKESFPLTVTSAQKNPTAFYLCASSIVDRGPGANVLTFGAGSRLTVL.

The chain recombines TRBV18 with TRBJ1-2; 10 positions agree with TRBD1. The V gene end was trimmed by 3 bases and the J gene end by 8 bases; junction bases not matched to a gene: 6. The CDR3 loop spans 14 amino acids. Per the germline V gene, CDR1 is KGHSH and CDR2 is LQKENI. The CDR3 DNA reads TGTGCCAGCTCACCGGGGGGACAGGGGAACGGCTACACCTTC. This gives the protein CASSPGGQGNGYTF.

The chain couples TRBV6-1 to TRBJ1-2, with D hard to call. Germline CDR1 and CDR2: MNHNS and SASEGT. CDR3 length equals 18 residues. Trimming cost V 3 bases and J 0 bases, with 20 bases left between them. The chain's CDR3 is CASSDQVRVGRTNYGYTF. CDR3 sequence (DNA): TGTGCCAGCAGTGATCAAGTCCGAGTAGGGAGAACTAACTATGGCTACACCTTC.

The chain recombines TRBV29-1 with TRBJ2-7; possibly TRBD2 for D (5 bases). The CDR3 has 11 amino acids. V lost 4 bases and J 1 base, leaving 5 bases between the germline ends. Germline lookup yields CDR1 SQVTM and CDR2 ANQGSEA. The CDR3 region has the DNA TGCAGCGTTGCGGGGTCCTACGAGCAGTACTTC. This codes for CSVAGSYEQYF.

This chain joins TRBV7-9 and TRBJ1-1; perhaps TRBD1 as D (5 bases). Trimming took 11 bases from V and 3 from J, leaving 22 bases between them. Germline lookup yields CDR1 SEHNR and CDR2 FQNEAQ (reference sequence). The CDR3 length is 15 residues. CDR3 sequence reads: CALEWSEGADTEAFF. The CDR3 DNA reads as TGTGCCTTGGAATGGTCGGAAGGGGCGGACACTGAAGCTTTCTTT.

This rearrangement joins TRBV11-2 to TRBJ1-1, with TRBD1 matching 9 bases. V lost 5 bases and J lost 1; bases outside the gene matches: 5. In germline, CDR1 is SGHAT, CDR2 FQNNGV. This CDR3 comprises 15 residues. Here the CDR3 DNA reads TGTGCCAGCAGCCTTGGACAGGGGAAGAACACTGAAGCTTTCTTT. Its protein is CASSLGQGKNTEAFF.

The genes are TRBV9 and TRBJ1-3; 8 nucleotides agree with TRBD1. Germline V gene data show CDR1 as SGDLS and CDR2 as YYNGEE. J gave up 2 bases and V 5 bases, and 3 bases lay outside the gene matches. The CDR3 consists of 14 residues. The CDR3 DNA sequence: TGTGCCAGCAGTCCGACAGGGGCTGGAAACACCATATATTTT. Encoded protein: CASSPTGAGNTIYF.

This clone has just one count. V gene TRBV3-1 (or the pseudogene TRBV3-2) combines with J gene TRBJ1-1, with D possibly TRBD1 on 5 matching bases. V was cut by 0 bases and J by 5 bases, with 19 bases left in between. Germline V lookup: CDR1 LGHDT, CDR2 YNNKEL (reference sequence). The length of the CDR3 is 17 residues. CDR3 in amino acids: CASSQDRSDAGITEAFF. The DNA for the CDR3 is TGTGCCAGCAGCCAAGATCGTTCCGACGCAGGGATAACTGAAGCTTTCTTT.

The chain has TRBV9 and TRBJ2-1; 8 bases fit TRBD1. The CDR3 extends over 17 amino acids. Germline CDR1 reads SGDLS; CDR2 reads YYNGEE. Trimming at V came to 4 bases and at J to 8 bases, leaving 17 bases not matched to a gene. The CDR3 here is CASSSNKVTGVSDEQFF. CDR3 coding DNA: TGTGCCAGCAGCTCAAATAAGGTGACAGGGGTCTCGGATGAGCAGTTCTTC.

This chain joins TRBV18 and TRBJ2-5; D may be TRBD2 (7 bases). Germline V lookup: CDR1 KGHSH, CDR2 LQKENI. The CDR3 sequence is 14 residues long. Trimming left V 6 bases short and J 3 bases short, with 14 bases between. CDR3 residues: CASSLGGGEETQYF. The CDR3 DNA sequence: TGTGCCAGCTCCCTCGGCGGGGGCGAAGAGACCCAGTACTTC.

The chain joins TRBV2 to TRBJ2-6; D may be TRBD1 (6 bases). Germline lookup yields CDR1 SNHLY and CDR2 FYNNEI. Trimming pared 9 bases from V and 3 bases from J, leaving 18 bases between. The CDR3 sequence is 16 residues long. The CDR3 DNA is TGTGCCAGTGGACAGTCGGGGATCCTTGGGGCCAACGTCCTGACTTTC. It encodes CASGQSGILGANVLTF.

This clone was seen a handful of times. The rearrangement joins TRBV10-1 to TRBJ2-2; 7 positions agree with TRBD2. Trimming removed 0 bases from V and 7 bases from J; junction bases left unmatched: 8. The CDR3 totals 16 residues. Germline V gene data show CDR1 as WNHNN and CDR2 as SYGVQD (reference sequence). CDR3: CASSESRLAEGGELFF. CDR3 DNA: TGCGCCAGCAGTGAGTCGCGACTAGCCGAGGGCGGGGAGCTGTTTTTT.

The genes are TRBV9 and TRBJ1-1; D is possibly TRBD1 (5 bases). Germline-derived CDR1 and CDR2 are SGDLS and YYNGEE. V lost 7 bases to trimming and J lost 0 bases, with 19 bases between them. This CDR3 spans 16 amino acids. CDR3 protein: CASSGLMGGLNTEAFF. The CDR3 nucleotides read TGTGCCAGCTCCGGCCTAATGGGGGGGTTGAACACTGAAGCTTTCTTT.

The V gene is TRBV3-1 (or the pseudogene TRBV3-2), the J gene TRBJ2-5; 11 nucleotides match TRBD2. CDR3 size: 17 residues. With 2 bases clipped from V and 1 base from J, the junction kept 6 bases outside the gene matches. The germline CDR1 and CDR2 sequences are LGHDT and YNNKEL (reference sequence). The CDR3 nucleotides are TGTGCCAGCAGCCAAAGGCCTAGCGGGGGGCCCCAAGAGACCCAGTACTTC. Translating gives CASSQRPSGGPQETQYF.

V is TRBV5-1 and J is TRBJ1-1; D unclear. The V gene's germline CDR1 is SGHRS and CDR2 YFSETQ. The CDR3 runs 14 residues. Trimming took 0 bases from V and 4 from J, leaving 10 bases between them. As DNA, the CDR3 is TGCGCCAGCAGCTTGGGTCACGGTGGCACTGAAGCTTTCTTT. Protein product: CASSLGHGGTEAFF.

The chain links TRBV11-2 to TRBJ2-1, with 11 bases aligning to TRBD2. CDR3 length equals 16 residues. V was pared by 5 bases and J by 6 bases, with 9 bases of the junction left unmatched. CDR1 and CDR2 from the germline V gene are SGHAT and FQNNGV. The CDR3 is CASSPQLAGDGNEQFF. CDR3 nucleotide sequence: TGTGCCAGCAGCCCCCAACTAGCGGGAGACGGCAATGAGCAGTTCTTC.

This clone has a single count. V usage is TRBV15 and J usage is TRBJ1-2; D remains unclear. The V and J ends lost 2 bases and 5 bases respectively, with 9 bases between them. CDR1 LNHNV and CDR2 YYDKDF come from the germline V gene (reference sequence). CDR3 size: 13 residues. Here the CDR3 DNA reads TGTGCCACCAGCAGAACCCAGGAATATGGCTACACCTTC. This translates into CATSRTQEYGYTF.